This T cell receptor (beta chain) stems from a study of beta chain features in type 1 diabetes. Whole-study findings and limits: Among patients, naive, central memory and Treg TCRB repertoires appeared more similar than among healthy donors. Individuals with type 1 diabetes displayed fewer insertions and more deletions at VDJ junctions. Researchers could not determine here whether HLA type influences TCRB rearrangement. Across all four CD4+ subsets, people with type 1 diabetes showed modestly shorter TCRB CDR3s.

Expressed TCRB transcripts were sequenced because the isolated RNA had all been reverse transcribed beforehand. Only in-frame clones appear in the TCRdb table, and some are missing; sequencing was by immunoSEQ multiplex PCR. The sample lists about 340,000 clones, roughly 14% occurring once. This clone was seen only a few times. The antigen is undetermined. Sequenced sample: naive CD4+ T cells from blood. The receptor comes from a woman aged 18-29 years with type 1 diabetes.

CDR3 DNA sequence: TGTGCCACCAGCCCCCGGTATGACGGGTGGGCTTTCTTT. Translating gives CATSPRYDGWAFF. The chain uses TRBV15 and TRBJ1-1; the D is unclear. The CDR3 runs 13 residues. V lost 5 bases and J 11 bases, leaving 18 bases between the germline ends. The germline gives CDR1 LNHNV, CDR2 YYDKDF (reference sequence).